One sample yielded the 32 T cell receptor beta chains listed below, sequenced in a study of T cells in Graves' hyperthyroidism and ophthalmopathy. RNA transcripts yielded amplified TCR beta CDR3 regions. The primer set for the first-round RT-PCR of the TCR CDR3 was HTBI. MiXCR was run by TCRdb on the multiplex PCR reads, yielding one entry per CDR3 protein. The sample includes about 210,000 distinct CDR3 sequences, under 20% of them seen just once. The sequencing input was blood. The receptors shown here come from a man aged 50 or older with Graves' hyperthyroidism.

CDR3 bases: TGTGCCAGCAGTTTAAAGAGTACAGGGCAAAGGGGCGAGCAGTACTTC. As protein: CASSLKSTGQRGEQYF. This chain joins TRBV27 and TRBJ2-7; a weak D match, TRBD1 (6 bases). The CDR3 runs 16 residues. V shed 2 bases and J shed 6 bases, with 20 bases lying between them. The germline V gene encodes CDR1 MNHEY and CDR2 SMNVEV (reference sequence).

Comment on this clonotype: Being one base from a much bigger clone, this may be a read error. The J gene is TRBJ2-2, the V gene TRBV11-2; possible D gene TRBD2, 5 bases. The germline V gene has CDR1 SGHAT and CDR2 FQNNGV. This CDR3 contains 11 residues. CDR3 residues: CASTYTGELLF. The CDR3 nucleotides read TGTGCCAGCACTTATACCGGGGAGCTGCTTTTT.

The CDR3 DNA follows: TGTGCCAGCAGCTTATCGCGGGATGACACCGGGTTTTACTACGAGCAGTACTTC. This encodes CASSLSRDDTGFYYEQYF. This chain links TRBV7-3 with TRBJ2-7, with D perhaps matching TRBD2 (6 bases). Germline CDR1 reads SGHTA; CDR2 reads FQGTGA. V gave up 2 bases and J gave up 3 bases, with 23 bases separating them. There are 18 residues in the CDR3.

This clonotype was recorded many times. The chain links TRBV2 to TRBJ2-6; D call uncertain. This CDR3 region has 14 residues. The germline V gene has CDR1 SNHLY and CDR2 FYNNEI. Trimming took off 7 bases at V and 0 bases at J, with 7 bases between the two ends. CDR3 sequence reads: CASMSVSGANVLTF. The CDR3 bases are TGTGCCAGCATGTCTGTCTCTGGGGCCAACGTCCTGACTTTC.

This clonotype was found many times. The V and J genes are TRBV30 and TRBJ1-1; D gene uncertain. The CDR3 has 14 residues. V was cut by 2 bases and J by 1 base, with 11 bases left in between. CDR1 is GTSNPN and CDR2 is SVGIG in the germline V gene (reference sequence). In DNA, the CDR3 is TGTGCCTGGAGTTTGGTAGGAACGAACACTGAAGCTTTCTTT. Residues: CAWSLVGTNTEAFF.

This clonotype has more than one count but fewer than ten. The rearrangement links TRBV10-2 to TRBJ1-6; possibly TRBD1 for D (5 bases). V was trimmed by 3 bases and J by 10 bases, leaving 19 bases between them. The CDR3 has 16 residues. Germline assignment: CDR1 WSHSY and CDR2 SAAADI. The CDR3 DNA reads TGCGCCAGCAGTGAATCCGGGACCCTCGGGCGCTCACCCCTCCACTTT. The encoded protein is CASSESGTLGRSPLHF.

The chain uses TRBV5-5 and TRBJ2-7, with TRBD2 matching over 7 bases. CDR1 is SGHKS and CDR2 is YYEKEE in the germline V gene (reference sequence). Trimming took 2 bases from V and 2 from J; bases not matched to a gene: 4. CDR3 length: 14 amino acids. CDR3 sequence reads: CASSLGREAYEQYF. DNA for the CDR3: TGTGCCAGCAGCTTAGGACGGGAGGCCTACGAGCAGTACTTC.

This clonotype showed up many times. The chain has TRBV12-3 or TRBV12-4 and TRBJ2-7, with a possible D match to TRBD2 (5 bases). Trimming left V 3 bases short and J 0 bases short, with 6 bases between. The CDR3 is 13 residues long. This CDR3 is CASSFDYSYEQYF. Here the CDR3 DNA reads TGTGCCAGCAGTTTCGACTACTCCTACGAGCAGTACTTC.

This clonotype came up many times. The chain has TRBV2 and TRBJ2-1; TRBD1 might be the D (5 bases). Between the trimmed V and J ends, which lost 2 bases and 7 bases, there was a span of 15 bases. The CDR3 totals 15 residues. The germline V gene has CDR1 SNHLY and CDR2 FYNNEI. CDR3 residues: CASSELGQGDNEQFF. As DNA, the CDR3 is TGTGCCAGCAGTGAACTTGGGCAGGGTGATAATGAGCAGTTCTTC.

The chain has TRBV6-1 and TRBJ1-4; D may be TRBD1 (6 bases). Germline CDR1 MNHNS, CDR2 SASEGT. The CDR3 is 18 residues long. Between the trimmed V and J ends, which lost 0 bases and 0 bases, there was a span of 14 bases. The CDR3, as DNA: TGTGCCAGCAGTGAAGCCAGGGGTTGGAGTGCAACTAATGAAAAACTGTTTTTT. Translating it yields CASSEARGWSATNEKLFF.

This clonotype has ten or more counts. This chain connects TRBV7-9 to TRBJ2-1; D unresolved. The V gene's germline CDR1 is SEHNR and CDR2 FQNEAQ (reference sequence). V was cut by 3 bases and J by 2 bases, with 14 bases left in between. This CDR3 has 16 residues. In nucleotides, the CDR3 is TGTGCCAGCAGCTTGGCCGCGGTTCAGGCCTACAATGAGCAGTTCTTC. Protein sequence: CASSLAAVQAYNEQFF.

The chain links TRBV30 to TRBJ2-3; 11 nucleotides line up with TRBD2. V lost 3 bases, J lost 6 bases, and 14 bases stayed unmatched. The CDR3 sequence is 17 residues long. The germline CDR1 and CDR2 sequences are GTSNPN and SVGIG (reference sequence). The CDR3 nucleotides read TGTGCCTGGAGCTACTCGGGACTAGCGGAGGGTGGGGATACGCAGTATTTT. Amino acid sequence: CAWSYSGLAEGGDTQYF. Together with reference TRBV30 and TRBJ2-3, the CDR3 gives the full variable domain: SQTIHQWPATLVQPVGSPLSLECTVEGTSNPNLYWYRQAAGRGLQLLFYSVGIGQISSEVPQNLSASRPQDRQFILSSKKLLLSDSGFYLCAWSYSGLAEGGDTQYFGPGTRLTVL.

The chain recombines TRBV2 with TRBJ2-3; 7 positions match TRBD2. The CDR3 spans 14 residues. CDR1 and CDR2 from the germline V gene are SNHLY and FYNNEI. V lost 3 bases, J lost 1 base, and 1 base stayed unmatched. CDR3 in DNA: TGTGCCAGCAGTGAGGGGGGGGGCACAGATACGCAGTATTTT. Translated, it gives CASSEGGGTDTQYF.

This clonotype was counted many times. The V gene is TRBV6-1, the J gene TRBJ2-5; 11 bases line up with TRBD2. Trimming removed 6 bases from V and 5 bases from J; junction bases left unmatched: 8. This CDR3 has 15 amino acids. The germline CDR1 and CDR2 sequences are MNHNS and SASEGT. The CDR3 sequence: CASSDLAGGWETQYF. The CDR3 DNA reads TGTGCCAGCAGCGACCTAGCGGGAGGTTGGGAGACCCAGTACTTC.

At least ten counts were recorded for this clonotype. The genes are TRBV3-1 and TRBJ1-1; D is possibly TRBD1 (5 bases). The V end lost 6 bases, the J end lost 2 bases, and 13 bases lay between the germline ends. CDR3 size: 14 residues. Germline-derived CDR1 and CDR2 are LGHDT and YNNKEL (reference sequence). The CDR3 loop is CASSRGASNTEAFF. The CDR3 region has the DNA TGTGCCAGCAGTCGAGGGGCATCTAACACTGAAGCTTTCTTT.

The chain uses TRBV15 and TRBJ2-3; no reliable D call. Trimming removed 1 base from V and 0 bases from J, with 8 bases in between. Germline CDR1 is LNHNV and CDR2 is YYDKDF (reference sequence). This CDR3 spans 15 amino acids. CDR3 sequence (DNA): TGTGCCACCAGCAGAGCCCACCCTAGCACAGATACGCAGTATTTT. Translation: CATSRAHPSTDTQYF.

This rearrangement joins TRBV9 to TRBJ2-1; 11 bases align to TRBD1. Germline CDR1 and CDR2: SGDLS and YYNGEE. The CDR3 has 15 amino acids. After removal of 5 bases from V and 3 bases from J, the junction contained 4 bases not matched to a gene. CDR3 sequence (DNA): TGTGCCAGCAGAGGTGGGACAGGGGGCTACAATGAGCAGTTCTTC. Residues: CASRGGTGGYNEQFF.

This clonotype was seen a handful of times. Here the CDR3 DNA reads TGCAGCGTTGAGGGACAGGAGTTAGCTAACTATGGCTACACCTTC. It is translated as CSVEGQELANYGYTF. The rearrangement links TRBV29-1 to TRBJ1-2, with 8 bases lining up with TRBD1. J lost 0 bases, V lost 3 bases, and 6 bases had no gene match. The CDR3 covers 15 residues. Germline V gives CDR1 SQVTM, CDR2 ANQGSEA.

The sample holds many counts of this clonotype. V usage is TRBV10-2 and J usage is TRBJ2-1; 9 bases match TRBD2. The V gene's germline CDR1 is WSHSY and CDR2 SAAADI. This CDR3 contains 16 residues. V shed 3 bases and J 0 bases; nucleotides not matched to a gene: 3. The CDR3 DNA reads as TGCGCCAGCAGTGACCTTAGCGGGAGCTCCTACAATGAGCAGTTCTTC. This codes for CASSDLSGSSYNEQFF.

This clonotype was counted at least ten times. This rearrangement joins TRBV11-2 to TRBJ2-7; TRBD2 aligns across 7 bases. CDR1 is SGHAT, CDR2 FQNNGV, per germline. V was pared by 0 bases and J by 3 bases, with 5 bases of the junction left unmatched. This CDR3 spans 15 amino acids. CDR3 nucleotides: TGTGCCAGCAGCTTAGAGGGAGGGATCAGCTACGAGCAGTACTTC. Its translation: CASSLEGGISYEQYF.

This clonotype came up many times. This chain joins TRBV28 and TRBJ2-3; D not resolved. This CDR3 is 13 amino acids long. Germline V lookup: CDR1 MDHEN, CDR2 SYDVKM. Between the trimmed V and J ends, which lost 3 bases and 5 bases, there was a span of 9 bases. The CDR3 sequence: CASSFRWEDTQYF. In nucleotides, the CDR3 is TGTGCCAGCAGTTTTAGGTGGGAAGATACGCAGTATTTT.

This clonotype was detected many times. The chain employs TRBV12-3 or TRBV12-4 and TRBJ1-6; 8 positions match TRBD1. The CDR3 contains 18 residues. Trimming removed 4 bases from V and 9 bases from J; junction bases left unmatched: 17. CDR3 protein: CASSSPNPDRDGASPLHF. The DNA for the CDR3 is TGTGCCAGCAGTTCACCTAACCCGGACAGGGATGGCGCTTCACCCCTCCACTTT.

This clonotype has at least ten counts. This sequence joins TRBV28 and TRBJ2-1, with TRBD1 matching 9 bases. Losses at the gene ends were 6 bases for V and 8 bases for J; bases not matched to a gene: 11. The CDR3 has 15 residues. Germline CDR1 is MDHEN and CDR2 is SYDVKM. Here the CDR3 DNA reads TGTGCCAGCAGAACCGGGACAGGGCTAGGGGATGAGCAGTTCTTC. Amino acids: CASRTGTGLGDEQFF.

This clonotype showed up many times. This chain connects TRBV11-3 to TRBJ2-2; 7 bases fit TRBD2. The germline V gene encodes CDR1 SGHNT and CDR2 YENEEA. This CDR3 contains 18 residues. J gave up 2 bases and V 5 bases, and 14 bases lay outside the gene matches. CDR3 sequence reads: CASSPRLADIHNTGELFF. The CDR3 DNA sequence: TGTGCCAGCAGCCCCCGACTAGCCGACATCCATAACACCGGGGAGCTGTTTTTT.

At least ten counts were recorded for this clonotype. The chain couples TRBV3-1 to TRBJ2-1; 9 bases map to TRBD2. Germline CDR1 LGHDT, CDR2 YNNKEL (reference sequence). This CDR3 comprises 16 residues. The ends lost 1 base at V and 2 bases at J; junction bases unmatched: 3. CDR3 sequence: CASSQVGGRAYNEQFF. The CDR3 DNA sequence: TGTGCCAGCAGCCAAGTAGGCGGGAGGGCCTACAATGAGCAGTTCTTC.

The chain has TRBV6-1 and TRBJ2-2, with TRBD2 identical over 12 bases. Germline CDR1 is MNHNS and CDR2 is SASEGT. The J segment lost 0 bases and the V segment lost 6 bases, leaving 5 bases of the junction unmatched. The CDR3 spans 17 residues. For the CDR3, the DNA is TGTGCCAGCAGAAAACTAGCGGGAGGTTCGAACACCGGGGAGCTGTTTTTT. Its translation is CASRKLAGGSNTGELFF.

This clonotype came up many times. This chain's CDR3 is CASSLSSRGLQPQHF. The CDR3 nucleotides read TGTGCCAGCAGTTTATCGAGCAGGGGCCTTCAGCCCCAGCATTTT. The chain combines TRBV27 with TRBJ1-5, with D possibly matching TRBD1 (6 bases). CDR3 size: 15 residues. V shed 0 bases and J shed 6 bases, with 12 bases lying between them. Germline CDR1 is MNHEY and CDR2 is SMNVEV (reference sequence).

A note on this clonotype: A much larger clone lies a single base off, so this may be a read error. The chain combines TRBV7-2 with TRBJ2-5; D is perhaps TRBD1 or TRBD2 (5 bases each). The CDR3 is 16 amino acids. Germline-derived CDR1 and CDR2 are SGHTA and FQGNSA. Here the CDR3 DNA reads TGTGTCAGCAGCAACCCGAGGGGATATTATCCAGAGACCCAGTACTTC. It codes for CVSSNPRGYYPETQYF.

This clonotype was counted at least ten times. J is TRBJ2-1 and V is TRBV28; D possibly corresponds to TRBD2 (5 bases). Trimming shortened V by 6 bases and J by 7 bases, and 22 bases separated the two germline ends. The CDR3 has 16 amino acids. Germline CDR1 MDHEN, CDR2 SYDVKM. The CDR3: CASSSSYLAGENEQFF. CDR3 nucleotide sequence: TGTGCCAGCAGCTCTTCCTACCTAGCTGGGGAGAATGAGCAGTTCTTC.

In this sample, this clonotype turned up a few times. J is TRBJ2-1 and V is TRBV4-1, with 14 bases lining up with TRBD2. CDR3 length: 17 residues. V shed 0 bases, J shed 7 bases, and the junction held 5 bases outside the gene matches. From germline, CDR1 is MGHRA and CDR2 YSYEKL. CDR3 protein: CASSQDPGLAGDNEQFF. CDR3 nucleotide sequence: TGCGCCAGCAGCCAAGATCCGGGACTAGCGGGAGATAATGAGCAGTTCTTC.

The V call is TRBV20-1, the J call TRBJ1-5; D might be TRBD1 (6 bases). The germline V gene has CDR1 DFQATT and CDR2 SNEGSKA (reference sequence). The CDR3 has 15 residues. V lost 0 bases to trimming and J lost 7 bases, with 16 bases between them. CDR3 loop: CSARDPGGMGQPQHF. The CDR3 DNA follows: TGCAGTGCTAGAGATCCGGGGGGCATGGGGCAGCCCCAGCATTTT.

This clonotype was recorded a few times. The chain has TRBV11-3 and TRBJ2-6; either TRBD1 or TRBD2 may fit D (6 bases each). V was pared by 7 bases and J by 0 bases, with 16 bases between. The CDR3 loop spans 17 amino acids. CDR1 and CDR2 from the germline V gene are SGHNT and YENEEA. The CDR3 DNA reads as TGTGCCAGCAACCAGGGGACTTCCATCTCTGGGGCCAACGTCCTGACTTTC. It is translated as CASNQGTSISGANVLTF.